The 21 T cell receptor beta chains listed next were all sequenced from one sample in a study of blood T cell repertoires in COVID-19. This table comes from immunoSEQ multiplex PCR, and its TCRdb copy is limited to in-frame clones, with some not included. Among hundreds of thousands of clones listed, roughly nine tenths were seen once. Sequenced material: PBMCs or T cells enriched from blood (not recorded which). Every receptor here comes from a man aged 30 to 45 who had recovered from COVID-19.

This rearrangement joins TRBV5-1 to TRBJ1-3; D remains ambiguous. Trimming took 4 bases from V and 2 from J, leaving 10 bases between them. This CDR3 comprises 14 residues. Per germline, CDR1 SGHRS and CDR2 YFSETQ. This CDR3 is CASSRGSAGNTIYF. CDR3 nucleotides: TGCGCCAGCAGCCGGGGTAGCGCTGGAAACACCATATATTTT.

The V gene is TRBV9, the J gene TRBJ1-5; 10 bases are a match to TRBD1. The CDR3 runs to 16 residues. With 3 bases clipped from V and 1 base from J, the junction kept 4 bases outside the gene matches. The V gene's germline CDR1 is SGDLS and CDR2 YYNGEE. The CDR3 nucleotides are TGTGCCAGCAGCGCCGGGACAGGGGAAAGCAATCAGCCCCAGCATTTT. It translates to CASSAGTGESNQPQHF.

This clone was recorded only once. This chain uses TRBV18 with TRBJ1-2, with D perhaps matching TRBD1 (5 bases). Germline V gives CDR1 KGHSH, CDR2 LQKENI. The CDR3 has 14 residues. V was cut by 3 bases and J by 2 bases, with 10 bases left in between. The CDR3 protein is CASSPPTENYGYTF. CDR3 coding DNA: TGTGCCAGCTCACCTCCGACAGAAAACTATGGCTACACCTTC.

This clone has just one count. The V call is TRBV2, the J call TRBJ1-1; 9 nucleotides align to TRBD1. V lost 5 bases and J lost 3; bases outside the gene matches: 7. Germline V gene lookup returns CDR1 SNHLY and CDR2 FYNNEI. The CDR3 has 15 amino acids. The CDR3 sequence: CASSRTGVGYTEAFF. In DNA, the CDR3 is TGTGCCAGCAGTCGGACAGGGGTTGGGTACACTGAAGCTTTCTTT.

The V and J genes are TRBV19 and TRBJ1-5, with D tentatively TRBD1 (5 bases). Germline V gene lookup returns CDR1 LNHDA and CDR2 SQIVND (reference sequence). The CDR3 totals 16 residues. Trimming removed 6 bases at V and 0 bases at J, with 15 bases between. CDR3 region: CASRAPPTDSNQPQHF. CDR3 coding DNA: TGTGCCAGTAGGGCGCCCCCGACAGATAGCAATCAGCCCCAGCATTTT.

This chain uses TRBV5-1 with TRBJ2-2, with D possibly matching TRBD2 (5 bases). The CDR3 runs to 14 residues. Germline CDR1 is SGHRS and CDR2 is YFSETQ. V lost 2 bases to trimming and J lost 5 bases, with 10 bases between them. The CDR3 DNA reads TGCGCCAGCAGCTTTCATTGGAGGACCGGGGAGCTGTTTTTT. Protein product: CASSFHWRTGELFF. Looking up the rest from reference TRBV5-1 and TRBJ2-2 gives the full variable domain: KAGVTQTPRYLIKTRGQQVTLSCSPISGHRSVSWYQQTPGQGLQFLFEYFSETQRNKGNFPGRFSGRQFSNSRSEMNVSTLELGDSALYLCASSFHWRTGELFFGEGSRLTVL.

CDR3 coding DNA: TGTGCCAGCAGTGAAAACAGGGTAGATGGCTACACCTTC. Translation gives CASSENRVDGYTF. The V gene is TRBV6-1, the J gene TRBJ1-2; possible D gene TRBD1, 6 bases. The germline gives CDR1 MNHNS, CDR2 SASEGT. This CDR3 has 13 amino acids. V was cut by 2 bases and J by 6 bases, with 10 bases left in between.

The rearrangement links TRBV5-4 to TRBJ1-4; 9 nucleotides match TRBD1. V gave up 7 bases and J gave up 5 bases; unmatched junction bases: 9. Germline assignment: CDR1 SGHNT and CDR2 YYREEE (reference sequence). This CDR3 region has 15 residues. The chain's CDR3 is CASSTGGVLNEKLFF. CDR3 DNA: TGTGCCAGCTCTACAGGGGGCGTTTTAAATGAAAAACTGTTTTTT.

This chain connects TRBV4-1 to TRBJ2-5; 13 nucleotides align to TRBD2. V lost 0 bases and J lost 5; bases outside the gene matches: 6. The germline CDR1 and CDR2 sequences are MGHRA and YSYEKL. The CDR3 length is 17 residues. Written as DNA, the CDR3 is TGCGCCAGCAGCCAAGAGACTAGCGGGAGGCCGGGGGAGACCCAGTACTTC. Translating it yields CASSQETSGRPGETQYF.

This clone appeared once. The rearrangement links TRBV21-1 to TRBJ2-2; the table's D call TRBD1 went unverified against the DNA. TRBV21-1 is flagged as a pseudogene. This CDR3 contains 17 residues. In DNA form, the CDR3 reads TGTGCCAGCAGCCCCGACCCGTGGGCCGTGGACACCGGGGAGCTGTTTTTT. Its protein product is CASSPDPWAVDTGELFF.

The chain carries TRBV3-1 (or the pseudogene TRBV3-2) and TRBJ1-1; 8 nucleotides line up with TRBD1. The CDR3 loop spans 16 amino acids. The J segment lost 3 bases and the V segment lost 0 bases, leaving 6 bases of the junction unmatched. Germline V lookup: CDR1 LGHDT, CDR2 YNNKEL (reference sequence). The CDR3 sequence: CASSQDTARGHTEAFF. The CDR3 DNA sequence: TGTGCCAGCAGCCAAGATACGGCCAGGGGGCACACTGAAGCTTTCTTT.

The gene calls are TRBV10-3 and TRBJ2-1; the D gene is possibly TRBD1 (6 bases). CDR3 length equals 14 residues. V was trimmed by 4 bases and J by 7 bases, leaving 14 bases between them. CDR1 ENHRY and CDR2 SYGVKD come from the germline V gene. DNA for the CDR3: TGTGCCATCAGTGCCAGGATACAGGGAAATGAGCAGTTCTTC. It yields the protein CAISARIQGNEQFF.

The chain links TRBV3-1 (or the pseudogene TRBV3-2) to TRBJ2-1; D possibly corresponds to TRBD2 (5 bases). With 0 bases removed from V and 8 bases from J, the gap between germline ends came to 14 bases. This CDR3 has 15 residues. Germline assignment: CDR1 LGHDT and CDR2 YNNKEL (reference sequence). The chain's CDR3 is CASSQDRTHIDEQFF. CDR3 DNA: TGTGCCAGCAGCCAAGACAGGACTCACATCGATGAGCAGTTCTTC.

The CDR3 spells CASSPMNGQPQHF. CDR3 DNA: TGTGCCAGCAGCCCAATGAACGGTCAGCCCCAGCATTTT. The chain couples TRBV7-6 to TRBJ1-5, with no clear D. There are 13 residues in the CDR3. V lost 5 bases, J lost 6 bases, and 11 bases lay in between. Germline V gene sequence: CDR1 SGHVS, CDR2 FNYEAQ.

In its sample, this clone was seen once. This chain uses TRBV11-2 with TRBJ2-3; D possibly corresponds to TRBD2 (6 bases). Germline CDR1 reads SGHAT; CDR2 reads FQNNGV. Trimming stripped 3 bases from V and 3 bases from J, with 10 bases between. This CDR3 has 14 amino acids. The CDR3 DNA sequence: TGTGCCAGCAGCTTGGGCGGAGGGACAGATACGCAGTATTTT. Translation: CASSLGGGTDTQYF. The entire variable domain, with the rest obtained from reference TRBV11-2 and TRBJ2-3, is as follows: EAGVAQSPRYKIIEKRQSVAFWCNPISGHATLYWYQQILGQGPKLLIQFQNNGVVDDSQLPKDRFSAERLKGVDSTLKIQPAKLEDSAVYLCASSLGGGTDTQYFGPGTRLTVL.

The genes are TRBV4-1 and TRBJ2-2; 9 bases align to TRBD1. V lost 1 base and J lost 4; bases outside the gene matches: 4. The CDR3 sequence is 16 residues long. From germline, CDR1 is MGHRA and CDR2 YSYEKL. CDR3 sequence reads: CASSQGGQGITGELFF. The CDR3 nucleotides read TGCGCCAGCAGCCAAGGAGGACAGGGGATCACCGGGGAGCTGTTTTTT.

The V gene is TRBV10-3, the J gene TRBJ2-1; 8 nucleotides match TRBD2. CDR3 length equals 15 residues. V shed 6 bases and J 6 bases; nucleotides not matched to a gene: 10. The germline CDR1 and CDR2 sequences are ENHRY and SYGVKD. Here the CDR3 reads CAISRIAGWGNEQFF. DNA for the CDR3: TGTGCCATCAGCCGCATAGCGGGATGGGGCAATGAGCAGTTCTTC.

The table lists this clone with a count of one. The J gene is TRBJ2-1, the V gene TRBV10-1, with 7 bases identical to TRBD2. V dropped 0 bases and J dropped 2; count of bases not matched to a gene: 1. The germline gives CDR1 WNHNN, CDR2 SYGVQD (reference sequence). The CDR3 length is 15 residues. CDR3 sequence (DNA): TGCGCCAGCAGTGAGTCGGGAGGGGCCTACAATGAGCAGTTCTTC. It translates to CASSESGGAYNEQFF.

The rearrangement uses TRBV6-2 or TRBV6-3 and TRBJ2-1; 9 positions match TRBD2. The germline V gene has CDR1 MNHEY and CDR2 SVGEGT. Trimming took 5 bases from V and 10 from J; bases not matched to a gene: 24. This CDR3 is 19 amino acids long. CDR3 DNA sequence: TGTGCCAGCAGTGGCCGTTCGCCCAACGGGACTAGCAGACTATACGAGCAGTTCTTC. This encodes CASSGRSPNGTSRLYEQFF.

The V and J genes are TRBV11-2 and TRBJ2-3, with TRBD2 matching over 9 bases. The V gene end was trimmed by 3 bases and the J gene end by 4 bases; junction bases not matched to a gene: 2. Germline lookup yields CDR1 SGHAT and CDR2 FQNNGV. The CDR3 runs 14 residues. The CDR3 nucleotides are TGTGCCAGCAGCTTCGGACTAGCGTCAGATACGCAGTATTTT. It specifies CASSFGLASDTQYF.

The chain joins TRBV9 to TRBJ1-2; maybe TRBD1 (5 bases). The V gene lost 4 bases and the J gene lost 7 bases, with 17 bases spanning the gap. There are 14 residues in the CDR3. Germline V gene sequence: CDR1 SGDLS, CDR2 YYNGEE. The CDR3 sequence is CASSHPTVAGGYTF. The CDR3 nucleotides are TGTGCCAGCAGCCACCCGACAGTGGCCGGTGGCTACACCTTC.